The 7 T cell receptor beta chains reported below all come from one sample, sequenced in a study of Ad26.COV2.S vaccination and SARS-CoV-2 variants. Here immunoSEQ multiplex PCR was the method, and the copy in TCRdb shows in-frame clones only, minus some. The table lists about half a million clones, about 89% of them singletons. Treatment here: roughly 19 received Ad26.COV2.S at low or high dose, single or two shots; about 5 received placebo; per-sample allocation not given. At day 63 after the first vaccine or placebo injection, samples were drawn. Sequencing was performed on peripheral blood, taken in a trial of Ad26.COV2.S vaccine versus placebo. Every receptor here comes from a person between 18 and 60 years old who received the Ad26.COV2.S COVID-19 vaccine or a placebo.

This sequence joins TRBV11-2 and TRBJ2-3; TRBD2 matches 8 bases. From germline, CDR1 is SGHAT and CDR2 FQNNGV. The CDR3 runs to 16 residues. V was pared by 0 bases and J by 5 bases, with 7 bases of the junction left unmatched. As DNA, the CDR3 is TGTGCCAGCAGCTTAGATGGCGGGGGGCTCGGAGATACGCAGTATTTT. It specifies CASSLDGGGLGDTQYF.

The chain has TRBV11-2 and TRBJ2-7; possible D gene TRBD2, 5 bases. Germline CDR1 reads SGHAT; CDR2 reads FQNNGV. The CDR3 length is 18 residues. Trimming took 0 bases from V and 0 from J, leaving 18 bases between them. CDR3 sequence reads: CASSLDQSSLTSSYEQYF. DNA of the CDR3: TGTGCCAGCAGCTTAGATCAGAGCAGCCTCACTAGCTCCTACGAGCAGTACTTC.

This clone has just a few counts. This sequence joins TRBV7-9 and TRBJ2-2; 13 bases are shared with TRBD2. There are 18 residues in the CDR3. J gave up 2 bases and V 4 bases, and 7 bases lay outside the gene matches. CDR1 and CDR2 from the germline V gene are SEHNR and FQNEAQ (reference sequence). CDR3 DNA: TGTGCCAGCAGCTGGAAAAGGGGACTAGCGGGAAACACCGGGGAGCTGTTTTTT. Translation: CASSWKRGLAGNTGELFF. Full variable domain (remainder filled in from reference TRBV7-9 and TRBJ2-2): DTGVSQNPRHKITKRGQNVTFRCDPISEHNRLYWYRQTLGQGPEFLTYFQNEAQLEKSRLLSDRFSAERPKGSFSTLEIQRTEQGDSAMYLCASSWKRGLAGNTGELFFGEGSRLTVL.

The chain combines TRBV28 with TRBJ1-1; the match to TRBD1 covers 7 bases. Germline lookup yields CDR1 MDHEN and CDR2 SYDVKM. After removal of 6 bases from V and 2 bases from J, the junction contained 15 bases not matched to a gene. The CDR3 is made up of 17 amino acids. The CDR3 region is CASSQTGPRRLNTEAFF. CDR3 in DNA: TGTGCCAGCAGCCAGACAGGGCCACGCCGTCTTAACACTGAAGCTTTCTTT.

This clone came up a few times. The V call is TRBV10-3, the J call TRBJ1-1, with a possible D match to TRBD1 (6 bases). CDR3 length equals 13 residues. Germline V lookup: CDR1 ENHRY, CDR2 SYGVKD. With 4 bases removed from V and 3 bases from J, the gap between germline ends came to 9 bases. The CDR3 loop is CAISGQAYTEAFF. For the CDR3, the DNA is TGTGCCATCAGTGGACAGGCCTACACTGAAGCTTTCTTT.

The chain is built from TRBV7-6 and TRBJ2-5; D is unresolved. Per germline, CDR1 SGHVS and CDR2 FNYEAQ. The CDR3 is 15 amino acids. The V gene lost 4 bases and the J gene lost 4 bases, with 16 bases spanning the gap. The DNA of the CDR3 is TGTGCCAGCAGCTCGAGACAAACCACGGGAGAGACCCAGTACTTC. Its protein is CASSSRQTTGETQYF.

The chain uses TRBV7-8 and TRBJ2-1, with D unresolved. This CDR3 comprises 15 residues. Trimming took off 3 bases at V and 1 base at J, with 10 bases between the two ends. The germline gives CDR1 SGHVS, CDR2 FQNEAQ. CDR3 nucleotides: TGTGCCAGCAGCTTCCTTGGCCGTTCCTACAATGAGCAGTTCTTC. It translates to CASSFLGRSYNEQFF.